A single sample gave rise to the 28 T cell receptor beta chains below, sequenced in a study of T cell responses to AZD1222 COVID-19 vaccine. The data were produced by immunoSEQ multiplex PCR, yet TCRdb's version contains in-frame clones alone and is incomplete. This sample carries 150,000 or so clones, roughly 87% of them seen once, and the ten largest clones take approximately 5.1%. The sample in question was peripheral blood, obtained on day 0 of AZD1222 vaccination. Receptors were obtained from an adult in good health.

Written as DNA, the CDR3 is TGTGCCAGCAGCTTGAGTGCAACTAATGAAAAACTGTTTTTT. Protein product: CASSLSATNEKLFF. The chain carries TRBV5-5 and TRBJ1-4; no definite D call. The CDR3 loop spans 14 amino acids. Germline CDR1 SGHKS, CDR2 YYEKEE (reference sequence). Trimming cost V 1 base and J 0 bases, with 4 bases left between them.

This clone was found once. The V and J genes are TRBV12-3 or TRBV12-4 and TRBJ2-1; no firm D call. The V gene lost 6 bases and the J gene lost 7 bases, with 10 bases spanning the gap. This CDR3 has 12 residues. CDR3 nucleotides: TGTGCCAGCAGCCGCCCCGGGAATGAGCAGTTCTTC. It specifies CASSRPGNEQFF.

The gene calls are TRBV4-1 and TRBJ1-4, with 7 bases aligning to TRBD1. The length of the CDR3 is 15 residues. After removal of 4 bases from V and 0 bases from J, the junction contained 2 bases not matched to a gene. The germline V gene encodes CDR1 MGHRA and CDR2 YSYEKL. CDR3 region: CASSLGQATNEKLFF. CDR3 DNA sequence: TGCGCCAGCAGCCTAGGACAGGCAACTAATGAAAAACTGTTTTTT.

The genes are TRBV5-4 and TRBJ2-5, with unresolved D. The V gene's germline CDR1 is SGHNT and CDR2 YYREEE (reference sequence). There are 13 residues in the CDR3. V was cut by 1 base and J by 2 bases, with 6 bases left in between. CDR3 sequence: CASSLIKQETQYF. As DNA, the CDR3 is TGTGCCAGCAGCTTGATTAAGCAAGAGACCCAGTACTTC.

This chain joins TRBV11-2 and TRBJ2-3; D is uncertain. V was shortened by 4 bases and J by 8 bases, with 10 bases between the two germline ends. Germline values: CDR1 SGHAT, CDR2 FQNNGV. There are 12 residues in the CDR3. Here the CDR3 reads CASSSSLGTQYF. The CDR3 DNA is TGTGCCAGCAGCTCCAGTCTGGGTACGCAGTATTTT.

The chain employs TRBV23-1 and TRBJ1-5; no reliable D call. TRBV23-1 carries the ORF label, with uncertain function. This CDR3 has 15 residues. The germline V and J ends were trimmed by 2 bases and 3 bases, with 11 bases remaining between them. The CDR3 loop is CASSQQDPPNQPQHF. CDR3 DNA sequence: TGCGCCAGCAGTCAACAGGACCCTCCCAATCAGCCCCAGCATTTT.

The J gene is TRBJ2-4, the V gene TRBV25-1; D gene ambiguous. Trimming stripped 9 bases from V and 1 base from J, with 13 bases between. Germline loops: CDR1 MGHDK, CDR2 SYGVNS. The CDR3 runs 14 residues. The CDR3: CASQGQQAKNIQYF. CDR3 DNA: TGTGCCAGTCAAGGTCAGCAGGCCAAAAACATTCAGTACTTC.

This clone was seen only a few times. The rearrangement joins TRBV27 to TRBJ1-2; D ambiguous. V lost 2 bases, J lost 0 bases, and 16 bases lay in between. Per germline, CDR1 MNHEY and CDR2 SMNVEV (reference sequence). The CDR3 totals 17 residues. CDR3 sequence reads: CASSLLTPGKANYGYTF. The CDR3 DNA is TGTGCCAGCAGTTTACTCACACCTGGGAAGGCTAACTATGGCTACACCTTC.

The J gene is TRBJ1-2, the V gene TRBV14; D call uncertain. V lost 1 base and J lost 2, with 11 bases in between. There are 15 residues in the CDR3. The germline CDR1 and CDR2 sequences are SGHDN and FVKESK. CDR3 amino acids: CASSQVSGRNYGYTF. Here the CDR3 DNA reads TGTGCCAGCAGCCAAGTCTCCGGCAGGAACTATGGCTACACCTTC.

V gene TRBV6-2 or TRBV6-3 combines with J gene TRBJ2-7, with 9 bases fitting TRBD1. The CDR3 spans 15 residues. Trimming removed 2 bases from V and 3 bases from J; junction bases left unmatched: 5. From germline, CDR1 is MNHEY and CDR2 SVGEGT. The CDR3 sequence: CASSYEGQGVYEQYF. The CDR3 region has the DNA TGTGCCAGCAGTTACGAGGGACAGGGTGTCTACGAGCAGTACTTC.

This chain joins TRBV6-5 and TRBJ1-1; D not resolved. Trimming removed 5 bases from V and 5 bases from J, with 6 bases in between. Per germline, CDR1 MNHEY and CDR2 SVGAGI. This CDR3 has 11 amino acids. The CDR3 nucleotides are TGTGCCAGCAGTCACAAGACTGAAGCTTTCTTT. Amino acid sequence: CASSHKTEAFF.

The chain employs TRBV18 and TRBJ2-7; a possible D gene is TRBD1 (5 bases). Trimming took 5 bases from V and 3 from J, leaving 17 bases between them. CDR1 is KGHSH and CDR2 is LQKENI in the germline V gene. The CDR3 contains 15 residues. The CDR3 DNA sequence: TGTGCCAGCTCAAGTTCGGTTGACAGAAGCTACGAGCAGTACTTC. Encoded protein: CASSSSVDRSYEQYF.

This clone appeared a few times. The chain combines TRBV6-2 or TRBV6-3 with TRBJ2-5; D might be TRBD1 (6 bases). The CDR3 is 14 residues long. V was pared by 6 bases and J by 4 bases, with 15 bases between. The germline CDR1 and CDR2 sequences are MNHEY and SVGEGT. The CDR3 sequence is CASSRDRSRETQYF. The CDR3 nucleotides are TGTGCCAGCAGCCGTGACAGGTCCCGAGAGACCCAGTACTTC.

The chain links TRBV7-2 to TRBJ1-3; the match to TRBD1 covers 8 bases. Per germline, CDR1 SGHTA and CDR2 FQGNSA. With V trimmed by 1 base and J by 0 bases, 5 bases remained unmatched. This CDR3 region has 17 residues. This chain's CDR3 is CASSLGTGLSSGNTIYF. The DNA of the CDR3 is TGTGCCAGCAGCTTAGGGACAGGGTTGAGCTCTGGAAACACCATATATTTT.

The chain recombines TRBV4-1 with TRBJ1-1, with 9 bases aligning to TRBD1. Germline assignment: CDR1 MGHRA and CDR2 YSYEKL. This CDR3 contains 13 residues. J gave up 4 bases and V 8 bases, and 5 bases lay outside the gene matches. CDR3 DNA: TGCGCCAGCGGGACAGGGATTTTCACTGAAGCTTTCTTT. This translates into CASGTGIFTEAFF.

The V gene is TRBV5-5, the J gene TRBJ1-6, with D uncertain. Germline V lookup: CDR1 SGHKS, CDR2 YYEKEE (reference sequence). This CDR3 has 14 amino acids. V lost 5 bases, J lost 8 bases, and 14 bases lay in between. The CDR3 here is CASRPRGYDSPLHF. CDR3 nucleotide sequence: TGTGCCAGCAGGCCACGAGGGTACGATTCACCCCTCCACTTT.

This clone has a single count. The chain recombines TRBV28 with TRBJ2-5; D not certain. The CDR3 covers 13 residues. Trimming pared 2 bases from V and 5 bases from J, leaving 9 bases between. From germline, CDR1 is MDHEN and CDR2 SYDVKM. CDR3 sequence: CASSLPVGETQYF. The CDR3 coding sequence is TGTGCCAGCAGTTTACCGGTCGGCGAGACCCAGTACTTC.

The count of this clone is one. The gene calls are TRBV7-2 and TRBJ1-5, with D possibly matching TRBD1 (6 bases). Germline CDR1 is SGHTA and CDR2 is FQGNSA. The germline V and J ends were trimmed by 11 bases and 1 base, with 9 bases remaining between them. The CDR3 has 12 residues. The CDR3 sequence is CALRGSNQPQHF. The DNA of the CDR3 is TGTGCCCTTAGGGGGAGCAATCAGCCCCAGCATTTT.

CDR3 protein: CASSLSGSPSYEQYF. The CDR3 nucleotides are TGTGCCAGCAGCCTTAGCGGGAGTCCCTCCTACGAGCAGTACTTC. The chain recombines TRBV5-8 with TRBJ2-7; 9 bases are a match to TRBD2. The ends lost 4 bases at V and 0 bases at J; junction bases unmatched: 5. This CDR3 is 15 amino acids long. Per the germline V gene, CDR1 is SGHTS and CDR2 is YDEGEE. Drawing the rest from reference TRBV5-8 and TRBJ2-7, the complete variable domain is EAGVTQSPTHLIKTRGQQATLRCSPISGHTSVYWYQQALGLGLQFLLWYDEGEERNRGNFPPRFSGRQFPNYSSELNVNALELEDSALYLCASSLSGSPSYEQYFGPGTRLTVT.

This sequence joins TRBV29-1 and TRBJ2-1, with 10 bases aligning to TRBD1. The CDR3 runs 17 residues. CDR1 and CDR2 from the germline V gene are SQVTM and ANQGSEA. V shed 7 bases, J shed 1 base, and the junction held 13 bases outside the gene matches. CDR3 sequence: CSASLMGQGNSYNEQFF. Here the CDR3 DNA reads TGCAGCGCCTCACTTATGGGACAGGGGAATTCCTACAATGAGCAGTTCTTC.

This clone has only one observation. The chain combines TRBV7-2 with TRBJ1-4, with TRBD1 as a possible D gene (6 bases). Germline CDR1 reads SGHTA; CDR2 reads FQGNSA. The CDR3 has 12 residues. Deletions cut 7 bases from V and 10 bases from J, with 13 bases between. Here the CDR3 DNA reads TGTGCCAGCAACATAGGGGGGGGAAAACTGTTTTTT. It is translated as CASNIGGGKLFF.

The genes are TRBV6-2 or TRBV6-3 and TRBJ2-1, with TRBD2 identical over 7 bases. Per the germline V gene, CDR1 is MNHEY and CDR2 is SVGEGT. This CDR3 is built from 16 residues. After removal of 6 bases from V and 9 bases from J, the junction contained 17 bases not matched to a gene. CDR3 in DNA: TGTGCCAGCAGATACCACACGGGGCGGGAGTCGGGTGAGCAGTTCTTC. This translates into CASRYHTGRESGEQFF.

The rearrangement joins TRBV9 to TRBJ2-2; TRBD1 matches at 8 bases. The V segment lost 4 bases and the J segment 5 bases; nucleotides outside the gene matches: 7. The CDR3 consists of 15 residues. From germline, CDR1 is SGDLS and CDR2 YYNGEE. CDR3 nucleotide sequence: TGTGCCAGCAGCCCAAGGGACAGGACAACCGGGGAGCTGTTTTTT. Translating gives CASSPRDRTTGELFF.

The chain recombines TRBV28 with TRBJ1-1; the D gene is possibly TRBD1 (5 bases). Trimming left V 5 bases short and J 7 bases short, with 20 bases between. Germline CDR1 MDHEN, CDR2 SYDVKM. The CDR3 totals 15 residues. DNA of the CDR3: TGTGCCAGCAGTCCCTCAGGGTCTCCACGGTATGAAGCTTTCTTT. Translated: CASSPSGSPRYEAFF.

The chain recombines TRBV7-8 with TRBJ2-5; D possibly matches TRBD1 or TRBD2 (5 bases each). Trimming left V 5 bases short and J 5 bases short, with 18 bases between. The germline V gene encodes CDR1 SGHVS and CDR2 FQNEAQ. The CDR3 consists of 15 residues. CDR3 coding DNA: TGTGCCAGCAGCCCCCAGGGTGCCCGGAGGGAGACCCAGTACTTC. Translation gives CASSPQGARRETQYF.

This chain links TRBV7-9 with TRBJ1-5, with 10 bases aligning to TRBD1. The CDR3 has 16 amino acids. Germline CDR1 and CDR2: SEHNR and FQNEAQ (reference sequence). Trimming cost V 5 bases and J 0 bases; bases outside gene matches: 4. CDR3 amino acids: CASSRGTGDSNQPQHF. In DNA, the CDR3 is TGTGCCAGCAGCAGAGGGACAGGGGATAGCAATCAGCCCCAGCATTTT.

The V call is TRBV24-1, the J call TRBJ1-4, with D perhaps matching TRBD1 (6 bases). This CDR3 spans 15 amino acids. Germline V gene sequence: CDR1 KGHDR, CDR2 SFDVKD. V lost 4 bases and J 1 base, leaving 9 bases between the germline ends. This CDR3 reads CATSDPRGTNEKLFF. CDR3 DNA: TGTGCCACCAGTGACCCCAGGGGAACTAATGAAAAACTGTTTTTT.

V gene TRBV27 combines with J gene TRBJ2-7; 7 positions agree with TRBD1. The CDR3 extends over 16 amino acids. Trimming at V came to 6 bases and at J to 4 bases, leaving 15 bases not matched to a gene. Germline-derived CDR1 and CDR2 are MNHEY and SMNVEV (reference sequence). The CDR3 region is CASSQDRSRGGYEQYF. DNA for the CDR3: TGTGCCAGCAGCCAGGACAGGTCGAGGGGTGGTTACGAGCAGTACTTC.